This T cell receptor (beta chain) is drawn from a study of long-term antiretroviral therapy in people with HIV. Study at large: The oldest specimens predate the 2015 immediate-ART recommendation by about a decade.

V was trimmed by 1 base and J by 1 base, leaving 8 bases between them. This CDR3 spans 14 amino acids. From germline, CDR1 is SGHDT and CDR2 YYEEEE. General study results and limits: Transplant-donor-level diversity was not reached after ART, though diversity increased. Collection of the blood, which took place between the mid-2000s and the late 2010s, possibly occurred under older ART regimens.

With regard to this clone: Its antigen is undetermined.

The run of the v3.0 immunoSEQ assay was at survey level. The data were produced by immunoSEQ multiplex PCR, yet TCRdb's version contains in-frame clones alone and is incomplete. In the table there are about 14,000 clones, roughly three quarters of which are singletons. The sequencing used unsorted PBMCs, collected 3.1 years after starting antiretroviral therapy. This clonotype originated in a man aged 35 to 55 with HIV. The chain carries TRBV5-6 and TRBJ1-1; the D is unclear. The CDR3, as DNA: TGTGCCAGCAGCTTGAGTTTAGGGAACACTGAAGCTTTCTTT. It yields the protein CASSLSLGNTEAFF. The complete variable domain, with remaining parts taken from reference TRBV5-6 and TRBJ1-1, reads DAGVTQSPTHLIKTRGQQVTLRCSPKSGHDTVSWYQQALGQGPQFIFQYYEEEERQRGNFPDRFSGHQFPNYSSELNVNALLLGDSALYLCASSLSLGNTEAFFGQGTRLTVV.